The entry below gives a single T cell receptor beta chain sequence along with its context. TCRdb's copy holds only in-frame clones and misses some; the assay was immunoSEQ multiplex PCR. The data show approximately 49,000 clones, roughly 88% seen once. This record comes from a study of blood T cell repertoires in COVID-19. This sequence was found in a man aged 50-60 years with active COVID-19. Sequenced material: peripheral blood.

CDR3 DNA: TGTGCCAGCTCACTGTTGGCAGCGAGCACAGATACGCAGTATTTT. It encodes CASSLLAASTDTQYF. The chain combines TRBV18 with TRBJ2-3, with D hard to call. Germline CDR1 reads KGHSH; CDR2 reads LQKENI. CDR3 length equals 15 residues. The V and J ends lost 4 bases and 0 bases respectively, with 11 bases between them. Complete variable domain (other parts from reference TRBV18 and TRBJ2-3): NAGVMQNPRHLVRRRGQEARLRCSPMKGHSHVYWYRQLPEEGLKFMVYLQKENIIDESGMPKERFSAEFPKEGPSILRIQQVVRGDSAAYFCASSLLAASTDTQYFGPGTRLTVL.